This paragraph reports one TCR beta chain. Germline CDR1 and CDR2: SGHKS and YYEKEE (reference sequence). The CDR3 is made up of 14 amino acids. V was shortened by 0 bases and J by 7 bases, with 11 bases between the two germline ends. This sample stems from a study of blood T cell repertoires in COVID-19. Data came from immunoSEQ multiplex PCR; TCRdb stores just in-frame clones and leaves some out. The table records around 250,000 clones, approximately 85% of them present only once. The sequencing input was PBMCs or T cells enriched from blood (not recorded which). The chain carries TRBV5-5 and TRBJ1-5; the D is unclear. The clonotype comes from a woman in her forties or fifties who had recovered from COVID-19. Here the CDR3 DNA reads TGTGCCAGCAGCTTGGCTCGGGAAGGCCAGCCCCAGCATTTT. Its protein product is CASSLAREGQPQHF.